Following are 21 T cell receptor beta chains from one sample sequenced in a study of T cells and Merkel cell carcinoma outcomes. Using immunoSEQ multiplex PCR, the repertoire was profiled, and TCRdb retains in-frame clones only, with some absent. The profile shows roughly 15,000 clones, around 81% of them singletons. Material for sequencing was tumor tissue from Merkel cell carcinoma. Source of these receptors: a human donor with Merkel cell carcinoma.

J is TRBJ2-1 and V is TRBV7-9; weak D call: TRBD1 (5 bases). V shed 3 bases and J shed 4 bases, with 13 bases lying between them. Per germline, CDR1 SEHNR and CDR2 FQNEAQ (reference sequence). The CDR3 has 15 residues. The CDR3 reads CASSFGLTGYNEQFF. Here the CDR3 DNA reads TGTGCCAGCAGCTTCGGCTTAACAGGTTACAATGAGCAGTTCTTC.

The chain has TRBV11-2 and TRBJ1-5; 7 bases map to TRBD1. Germline CDR1 reads SGHAT; CDR2 reads FQNNGV. The CDR3 loop spans 14 amino acids. V shed 3 bases, J shed 6 bases, and the junction held 5 bases outside the gene matches. For the CDR3, the DNA is TGTGCCAGCAGCTTCGCAGGGGGTGGTCAGCCCCAGCATTTT. It is translated as CASSFAGGGQPQHF.

The V call is TRBV30, the J call TRBJ1-2, with 8 nucleotides matching TRBD1. Unmatched junction bases numbered 13, after V lost 3 bases and J lost 4 bases. The CDR3 runs 16 residues. Germline V gene data show CDR1 as GTSNPN and CDR2 as SVGIG (reference sequence). The CDR3 sequence: CAWRTTGTGPAYGYTF. CDR3 nucleotides: TGTGCCTGGAGGACAACCGGGACAGGTCCCGCCTATGGCTACACCTTC.

The chain recombines TRBV5-1 with TRBJ1-4, with 10 positions matching TRBD1. Germline assignment: CDR1 SGHRS and CDR2 YFSETQ. V shed 3 bases, J shed 8 bases, and the junction held 7 bases outside the gene matches. This CDR3 is 15 amino acids long. CDR3 residues: CASSWGTGAGEKLFF. The CDR3 DNA reads TGCGCCAGCAGCTGGGGGACAGGGGCAGGGGAAAAACTGTTTTTT.

The rearrangement joins TRBV23-1 to TRBJ2-3; the D gene is possibly TRBD2 (7 bases). TRBV23-1 has ORF status, its function being uncertain. Trimming left V 3 bases short and J 1 base short, with 17 bases between. The CDR3 spans 17 residues. The CDR3 sequence: CASSQGGTRSCTDTQYF. The CDR3 region has the DNA TGCGCCAGCAGTCAGGGAGGGACACGTTCTTGCACAGATACGCAGTATTTT.

The chain links TRBV18 to TRBJ1-2; D is undetermined. Germline values: CDR1 KGHSH, CDR2 LQKENI. V dropped 5 bases and J dropped 6 bases, with 16 bases sitting between them. The CDR3 loop spans 14 amino acids. The CDR3 sequence is CASSSLYFLDGYTF. CDR3 bases: TGTGCCAGCTCATCGCTCTATTTCCTTGATGGCTACACCTTC.

The genes are TRBV21-1 and TRBJ1-3; the table's D call, TRBD1, has no DNA check behind it. TRBV21-1 is assigned pseudogene status. There are 16 residues in the CDR3. CDR3 in DNA: TGTGCCAGCAGCAAGGACAGTCCTATCTCTGGAAACACCATATATTTT. As protein: CASSKDSPISGNTIYF.

The rearrangement links TRBV5-4 to TRBJ2-3; D is undetermined. The V end was cut by 1 base, the J end by 0 bases, with 6 bases between. The CDR3 has 14 amino acids. Germline CDR1 SGHNT, CDR2 YYREEE (reference sequence). CDR3 in DNA: TGTGCCAGCAGCTTGAGGCAGAGCACAGATACGCAGTATTTT. It encodes CASSLRQSTDTQYF. Supplemented by reference TRBV5-4 and TRBJ2-3, the full variable domain reads ETGVTQSPTHLIKTRGQQVTLRCSSQSGHNTVSWYQQALGQGPQFIFQYYREEENGRGNFPPRFSGLQFPNYSSELNVNALELDDSALYLCASSLRQSTDTQYFGPGTRLTVL.

This clone occurred a few times. The chain is built from TRBV5-1 and TRBJ1-2, with 7 bases identical to TRBD1. V lost 4 bases to trimming and J lost 6 bases; unmatched junction nucleotides: 3. Germline CDR1 reads SGHRS; CDR2 reads YFSETQ. The CDR3 length is 12 residues. CDR3 amino acids: CASSATGDGYTF. The CDR3 region has the DNA TGCGCCAGCAGCGCTACAGGGGATGGCTACACCTTC.

This rearrangement joins TRBV7-3 to TRBJ2-3, with 14 bases fitting TRBD2. The germline CDR1 and CDR2 sequences are SGHTA and FQGTGA. CDR3 size: 16 residues. The V and J ends lost 4 bases and 4 bases, in that order; junction bases with no gene match: 4. CDR3 bases: TGTGCCAGCAGCTACCGACTAGCGGGAGGGGCAGATACGCAGTATTTT. Translating it yields CASSYRLAGGADTQYF.

Points on this clone: The junction differs from germline at one of its ends, possibly a read error. The rearrangement uses TRBV5-4 and TRBJ1-5; 9 nucleotides match TRBD1. Germline CDR1 and CDR2: SGHNT and YYREEE (reference sequence). CDR3 size: 15 residues. The CDR3 DNA follows: TGTACCAGCAGCCCCGGGACAGGGAACAATCAGCCCCAGCATTTT. This sequence encodes CTSSPGTGNNQPQHF.

CDR3 residues: CASSPQNMNTEAFF. Written as DNA, the CDR3 is TGTGCCAGCAGTCCCCAGAACATGAACACTGAAGCTTTCTTT. This chain connects TRBV27 to TRBJ1-1, with unresolved D. Trimming pared 5 bases from V and 0 bases from J, leaving 10 bases between. The CDR3 consists of 14 residues. The germline CDR1 and CDR2 sequences are MNHEY and SMNVEV (reference sequence).

This chain uses TRBV4-1 with TRBJ2-6; D is ambiguous. The V end was cut by 5 bases, the J end by 0 bases, with 11 bases between. There are 16 residues in the CDR3. In germline, CDR1 is MGHRA, CDR2 YSYEKL. CDR3 bases: TGCGCCAGCAGCTACCGTTGGGTCTCTGGGGCCAACGTCCTGACTTTC. Its translation is CASSYRWVSGANVLTF.

This clone was seen a single time. The CDR3 DNA reads TGTGCCAGCAGCTCCATCCGAGGGCTCAATGAGCAGTTCTTC. This sequence encodes CASSSIRGLNEQFF. The chain combines TRBV11-2 with TRBJ2-1, with TRBD2 as a possible D gene (5 bases). V was shortened by 4 bases and J by 6 bases, with 13 bases between the two germline ends. The CDR3 is 14 amino acids. The germline gives CDR1 SGHAT, CDR2 FQNNGV.

The rearrangement uses TRBV19 and TRBJ2-2; D gene unclear. V was pared by 3 bases and J by 3 bases, with 11 bases between. Per germline, CDR1 LNHDA and CDR2 SQIVND (reference sequence). This CDR3 is 15 amino acids long. The CDR3 is CASSIESRHTGELFF. In DNA, the CDR3 is TGTGCCAGTAGTATTGAATCGCGTCACACCGGGGAGCTGTTTTTT.

The chain uses TRBV6-1 and TRBJ2-5; TRBD2 matches at 7 bases. Germline V gene sequence: CDR1 MNHNS, CDR2 SASEGT. The ends lost 6 bases at V and 2 bases at J; junction bases unmatched: 9. This CDR3 has 15 amino acids. Here the CDR3 reads CASSPRGRGQETQYF. The DNA of the CDR3 is TGTGCCAGCAGCCCGAGAGGGCGGGGGCAAGAGACCCAGTACTTC.

V is TRBV5-6 and J is TRBJ2-4, with no clear D. V was pared by 0 bases and J by 0 bases, with 4 bases between. Germline V gene data show CDR1 as SGHDT and CDR2 as YYEEEE. This CDR3 is 14 amino acids long. This CDR3 reads CASSLGPAKNIQYF. DNA for the CDR3: TGTGCCAGCAGCTTGGGTCCAGCCAAAAACATTCAGTACTTC.

This chain connects TRBV6-1 to TRBJ1-4, with a possible D match to TRBD1 (6 bases). Per germline, CDR1 MNHNS and CDR2 SASEGT. The CDR3 contains 15 residues. Trimming removed 1 base from V and 7 bases from J, with 13 bases in between. CDR3 coding DNA: TGTGCCAGCAGTGAAGGGGCAGGGGAGGGTGAAAAACTGTTTTTT. It encodes CASSEGAGEGEKLFF.

The chain uses TRBV30 and TRBJ1-5, with 7 positions matching TRBD1. The V and J ends lost 1 base and 5 bases, in that order; junction bases with no gene match: 5. This CDR3 has 14 residues. The germline V gene has CDR1 GTSNPN and CDR2 SVGIG (reference sequence). The CDR3 DNA reads TGTGCCTGGAGTGGGGACAGTATTGATCAGCCCCAGCATTTT. Protein sequence: CAWSGDSIDQPQHF.

This clone was seen a few times. The chain uses TRBV18 and TRBJ1-1; no reliable D call. V was clipped by 0 bases and J by 1 base, with 12 bases between them. The CDR3 totals 16 residues. Looked up from germline, CDR1 is KGHSH and CDR2 is LQKENI. The CDR3 region has the DNA TGTGCCAGCTCACCACCTCACAGACTGAAGAACACTGAAGCTTTCTTT. It codes for CASSPPHRLKNTEAFF.

This clone has a single count. The V and J genes are TRBV28 and TRBJ1-2, with 10 bases fitting TRBD1. Germline loops: CDR1 MDHEN, CDR2 SYDVKM. Losses at the gene ends were 3 bases for V and 2 bases for J; bases not matched to a gene: 12. The CDR3 has 18 amino acids. The CDR3 spells CASSFLTPGTGANYGYTF. The CDR3 DNA reads TGTGCCAGCAGTTTCCTTACGCCCGGGACAGGGGCCAACTATGGCTACACCTTC.